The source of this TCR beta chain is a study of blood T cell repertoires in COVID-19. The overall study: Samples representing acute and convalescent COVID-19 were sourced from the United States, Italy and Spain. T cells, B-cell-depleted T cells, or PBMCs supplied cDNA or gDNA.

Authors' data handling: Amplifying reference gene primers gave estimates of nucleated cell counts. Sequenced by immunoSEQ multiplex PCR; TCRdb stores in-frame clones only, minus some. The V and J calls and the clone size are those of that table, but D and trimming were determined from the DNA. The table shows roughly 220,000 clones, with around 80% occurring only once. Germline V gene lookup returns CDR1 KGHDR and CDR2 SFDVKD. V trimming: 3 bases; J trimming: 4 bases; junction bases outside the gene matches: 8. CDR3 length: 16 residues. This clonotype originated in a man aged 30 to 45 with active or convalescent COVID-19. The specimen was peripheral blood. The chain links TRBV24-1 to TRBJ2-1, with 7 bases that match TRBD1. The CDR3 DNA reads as TGTGCCACCAGTGATCAGACCGGGACAGAGTACAATGAGCAGTTCTTC. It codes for CATSDQTGTEYNEQFF.